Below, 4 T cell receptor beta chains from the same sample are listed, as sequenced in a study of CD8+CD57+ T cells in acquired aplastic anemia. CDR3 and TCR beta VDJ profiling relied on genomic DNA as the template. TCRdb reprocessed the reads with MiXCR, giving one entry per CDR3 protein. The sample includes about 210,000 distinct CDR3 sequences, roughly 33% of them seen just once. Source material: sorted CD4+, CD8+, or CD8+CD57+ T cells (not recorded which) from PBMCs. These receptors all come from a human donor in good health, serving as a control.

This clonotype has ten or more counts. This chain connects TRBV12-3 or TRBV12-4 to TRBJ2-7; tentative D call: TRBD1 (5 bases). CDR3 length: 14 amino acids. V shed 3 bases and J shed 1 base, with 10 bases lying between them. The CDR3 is CASSFQGASYEQYF. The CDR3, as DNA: TGTGCCAGCAGTTTCCAGGGCGCATCCTACGAGCAGTACTTC.

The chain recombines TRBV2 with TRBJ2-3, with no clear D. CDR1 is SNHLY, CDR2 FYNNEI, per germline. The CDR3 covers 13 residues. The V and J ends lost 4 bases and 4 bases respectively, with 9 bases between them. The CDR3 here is CASSALLADTQYF. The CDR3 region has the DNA TGTGCCAGCAGTGCTCTGTTGGCAGATACGCAGTATTTT.

In DNA, the CDR3 is TGTGCCAGCAGTCAGTTTGGGACAGGGAACTATGGCTACACCTTC. It is translated as CASSQFGTGNYGYTF. The chain employs TRBV2 and TRBJ1-2, with 9 positions matching TRBD1. This CDR3 contains 15 residues. With 5 bases clipped from V and 2 bases from J, the junction kept 6 bases outside the gene matches. Germline CDR1 SNHLY, CDR2 FYNNEI.

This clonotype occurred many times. The CDR3 loop is CASSDGGRVTEAFF. CDR3 nucleotide sequence: TGCGCCAGCAGCGATGGGGGGCGCGTCACTGAAGCTTTCTTT. The chain recombines TRBV10-1 with TRBJ1-1; perhaps TRBD1 as D (6 bases). In germline, CDR1 is WNHNN, CDR2 SYGVQD (reference sequence). The CDR3 is made up of 14 amino acids. Trimming took off 6 bases at V and 4 bases at J, with 15 bases between the two ends.